Following are 2 T cell receptor beta chains from one sample sequenced in a study of T cell repertoires in cytomegalovirus infection. Each CDR3 protein is one row after TCRdb ran MiXCR on the reads. The profile shows some 800,000 distinct CDR3 sequences, about 28% of them singletons. The antigens for these receptors are not known. Sample: cultured CD8+ T cells from PBMCs, taken from culture after CMV antigen stimulation. The receptors originated from a human donor in good health (CMV status not recorded). Some clones in this sample may be carry-over from other donors' samples.

This clonotype has more than one count but fewer than ten. The gene calls are TRBV7-6 and TRBJ2-7; D gene unclear. V dropped 1 base and J dropped 3 bases, with 7 bases sitting between them. CDR3 length: 13 residues. Per the germline V gene, CDR1 is SGHVS and CDR2 is FNYEAQ. The chain's CDR3 is CASSLVEYYEQYF. The CDR3 region has the DNA TGTGCCAGCAGCTTAGTCGAATACTACGAGCAGTACTTC. Together with reference TRBV7-6 and TRBJ2-7, the CDR3 gives the full variable domain: GAGVSQSPRYKVTKRGQDVALRCDPISGHVSLYWYRQALGQGPEFLTYFNYEAQQDKSGLPNDRFSAERPEGSISTLTIQRTEQRDSAMYRCASSLVEYYEQYFGPGTRLTVT.

This chain connects TRBV5-8 to TRBJ2-7; weak D call: TRBD2 (6 bases). The CDR3 is 16 amino acids. CDR1 and CDR2 (germline): SGHTS, YDEGEE. Deletions cut 4 bases from V and 0 bases from J, with 17 bases between. The CDR3 region has the DNA TGTGCCAGCAGCACCTCAGCGGGTACTAGCTCCTACGAGCAGTACTTC. This encodes CASSTSAGTSSYEQYF.